Presented here are 14 T cell receptor beta chains from one specimen sequenced in a study of cytomegalovirus exposure and HLA in healthy donors. The PCR was carried out with 60 Vbeta primers and 13 Jbeta primers. Only in-frame clones appear in the TCRdb table, and some are missing; sequencing was by immunoSEQ multiplex PCR. The repertoire holds approximately 130,000 clones, with about 78% as singletons. Specimen: PBMCs. The origin of the receptors is a human donor in good health.

This clone was counted a few times. The same CDR3 can be traced to other DNA sequences in this sample. Written as DNA, the CDR3 is TGTGCCAGCAGCCTCGGGGGCGGACAGGGGTCCTACGAGCAGTACTTC. It codes for CASSLGGGQGSYEQYF. V and J are TRBV5-4 and TRBJ2-7; 9 bases are a match to TRBD1. The CDR3 is 16 amino acids. The ends lost 4 bases at V and 1 base at J; junction bases unmatched: 9. The germline V gene has CDR1 SGHNT and CDR2 YYREEE (reference sequence).

The chain is built from TRBV5-4 and TRBJ2-7, with D unresolved. The length of the CDR3 is 15 residues. From germline, CDR1 is SGHNT and CDR2 YYREEE (reference sequence). The V end lost 4 bases, the J end lost 0 bases, and 14 bases lay between the germline ends. This chain's CDR3 is CASSQEVMSSYEQYF. The DNA of the CDR3 is TGTGCCAGCAGCCAAGAGGTGATGTCCTCCTACGAGCAGTACTTC.

This clone was recorded only once. The chain joins TRBV9 to TRBJ2-2; possibly TRBD2 for D (6 bases). Deletions cut 4 bases from V and 6 bases from J, with 19 bases between. In germline, CDR1 is SGDLS, CDR2 YYNGEE. The CDR3 extends over 16 amino acids. This chain's CDR3 is CASSPWGTGRSGELFF. The CDR3 nucleotides read TGTGCCAGCAGCCCCTGGGGGACGGGGAGGTCCGGGGAGCTGTTTTTT.

The V gene is TRBV28, the J gene TRBJ2-1, with TRBD2 matching 7 bases. V trimming: 3 bases; J trimming: 0 bases; junction bases outside the gene matches: 2. Germline CDR1 is MDHEN and CDR2 is SYDVKM. This CDR3 is 15 amino acids long. The CDR3 sequence is CASSLGGSSYNEQFF. Here the CDR3 DNA reads TGTGCCAGCAGTTTGGGGGGGAGCTCCTACAATGAGCAGTTCTTC.

The rearrangement joins TRBV14 to TRBJ2-1, with TRBD2 matching over 14 bases. Germline V gene data show CDR1 as SGHDN and CDR2 as FVKESK. J lost 6 bases, V lost 0 bases, and 4 bases had no gene match. The CDR3 has 17 residues. CDR3 sequence: CASSQEFGTSGGNEQFF. The CDR3 DNA follows: TGTGCCAGCAGCCAAGAATTTGGGACTAGCGGGGGCAATGAGCAGTTCTTC.

This clone was counted a single time. The rearrangement links TRBV5-8 to TRBJ2-1; D ambiguous. Trimming took 2 bases from V and 7 from J, leaving 19 bases between them. Germline lookup yields CDR1 SGHTS and CDR2 YDEGEE. CDR3 length: 16 amino acids. The chain's CDR3 is CASSFPSSPIWNEQFF. The CDR3 DNA reads as TGTGCCAGCAGCTTCCCTAGTTCCCCCATATGGAATGAGCAGTTCTTC.

V and J are TRBV5-6 and TRBJ1-3; no clear D. V shed 4 bases and J shed 1 base, with 21 bases lying between them. Germline CDR1 and CDR2: SGHDT and YYEEEE. The CDR3 length is 18 residues. Here the CDR3 reads CASSRPFSAEASGNTIYF. The DNA for the CDR3 is TGTGCCAGCAGCAGACCGTTTTCTGCAGAAGCGTCTGGAAACACCATATATTTT.

The V call is TRBV9, the J call TRBJ2-3; D call uncertain. The CDR3 extends over 16 amino acids. The germline gives CDR1 SGDLS, CDR2 YYNGEE. Trimming stripped 0 bases from V and 1 base from J, with 12 bases between. CDR3 residues: CASSVAPVGGTDTQYF. CDR3 sequence (DNA): TGTGCCAGCAGCGTAGCCCCGGTCGGAGGCACAGATACGCAGTATTTT.

V usage is TRBV7-8 and J usage is TRBJ2-2; no firm D call. This CDR3 contains 14 residues. Germline V CDR1 and CDR2: SGHVS, FQNEAQ. Trimming left V 3 bases short and J 9 bases short, with 14 bases between. The CDR3 region has the DNA TGTGCCAGCAGCTTTCCGGTTGAGCGCCGGGAGCTGTTTTTT. Protein: CASSFPVERRELFF.

The V and J genes are TRBV2 and TRBJ2-7; 14 bases are shared with TRBD2. Germline CDR1 is SNHLY and CDR2 is FYNNEI. The CDR3 spans 16 residues. The V and J ends lost 9 bases and 2 bases, in that order; junction bases with no gene match: 9. The CDR3 nucleotides read TGTGCCAGTAGAGGACTAGCGGGAGGCGCCGCCTACGAGCAGTACTTC. This encodes CASRGLAGGAAYEQYF.

Worth noting for this clone: A read error may produce the germline difference seen at one junction end. V and J are TRBV7-9 and TRBJ2-2, with unresolved D. The CDR3 has 12 amino acids. CDR1 SEHNR and CDR2 FQNEAQ come from the germline V gene (reference sequence). The CDR3 is CSSSLPAGELFF. CDR3 DNA: TGTTCCAGCAGCTTACCCGCCGGGGAGCTGTTTTTT.

The rearrangement links TRBV15 to TRBJ1-1; TRBD1 is a possible D gene (6 bases). CDR1 is LNHNV and CDR2 is YYDKDF in the germline V gene (reference sequence). This CDR3 contains 17 residues. V lost 1 base to trimming and J lost 0 bases, with 15 bases between them. CDR3 sequence reads: CATSRVRGLNLNTEAFF. CDR3 nucleotide sequence: TGTGCCACCAGCAGAGTCAGGGGTTTAAATTTGAACACTGAAGCTTTCTTT.

This rearrangement joins TRBV5-3 to TRBJ2-3, with a weak D call TRBD2 (6 bases). TRBV5-3 belongs to the ORF category, with a function that is uncertain. Deletions cut 0 bases from V and 2 bases from J, with 13 bases between. CDR3 size: 16 residues. The CDR3 spells CARSLAGREHTDTQYF. CDR3 DNA: TGTGCCAGAAGCTTGGCAGGGCGGGAACACACAGATACGCAGTATTTT.

The chain couples TRBV7-8 to TRBJ2-5, with 7 bases that match TRBD1. Germline lookup yields CDR1 SGHVS and CDR2 FQNEAQ. V dropped 5 bases and J dropped 4; count of bases not matched to a gene: 10. CDR3 size: 15 residues. CDR3 amino acids: CASSTPTGKGETQYF. In DNA form, the CDR3 reads TGTGCCAGCAGCACGCCGACAGGGAAGGGAGAGACCCAGTACTTC.